This T cell receptor (beta chain) stems from a study of T cells in Graves' hyperthyroidism and ophthalmopathy. Findings and limits, study-wide: Among clonotypes expanded in thyroid above 0.001, most were also found in blood. Stable hyperthyroidism was separated from ophthalmopathy by a model based on 13 V-J features.

CDR1 and CDR2 from the germline V gene are MNHEY and SMNVEV (reference sequence). CDR3 length: 16 residues. V lost 2 bases, J lost 0 bases, and 3 bases stayed unmatched. Clinical Activity Scores of at least 3, NOSPECS grades of at least 4 and durations under 3 months characterized ophthalmopathy patients. Diagnosing involved the use of clinical symptoms, serum thyroxine and TRAb, thyroid ultrasound and orbital computed tomography. The source material, RNA transcripts, was used to amplify TCR beta CDR3 regions. RT-PCR in the first round (using the HTBI primer set) targeted the TCR CDR3. TCRdb processed the multiplex PCR reads anew with MiXCR; each CDR3 protein has one entry. The repertoire consists of about 640,000 distinct CDR3 sequences, with approximately 15% occurring once and the leading ten covering around 12%. There are a few counts of this clonotype. Its target is not known.

The chain joins TRBV27 to TRBJ2-2, with TRBD2 matching over 7 bases. The source of this sequence is a woman aged 45 to 65 with Graves' ophthalmopathy. The source material was blood. CDR3 coding DNA: TGTGCCAGCAGTTTAAAAGCGGGAACGAACACCGGGGAGCTGTTTTTT. Amino acids: CASSLKAGTNTGELFF.